The sequence of this T cell receptor (beta chain) was determined in a study of OX40 agonist ivuxolimab in advanced cancers. Trimming shortened V by 5 bases and J by 1 base, and 9 bases separated the two germline ends. This CDR3 spans 14 amino acids. Germline loops: CDR1 LNHDA, CDR2 SQIVND (reference sequence). Some clones are missing from TCRdb's copy, which holds only in-frame ones; the method was immunoSEQ multiplex PCR. Among about 98,000 clones, about 83% were seen once, and the ten largest hold 0.5% to 0.55%. This specimen consisted of CD4+ or CD8+ T cells sorted from blood, obtained in a trial of the OX40 agonist ivuxolimab. The rearrangement joins TRBV19 to TRBJ1-5; D perhaps matches TRBD1 (5 bases). This receptor was obtained from an adult with an advanced solid tumor such as melanoma, head and neck, liver or kidney cancer. The CDR3 DNA sequence: TGTGCCAGTAGTCCGGGACGGAGCAATCAGCCCCAGCATTTT. Translated: CASSPGRSNQPQHF.